A single sample is the source of the 32 T cell receptor beta chains below, sequenced in a study of T cells after yellow fever vaccination. TCRdb ran MiXCR on the 5' RACE reads and lists one entry per CDR3 protein. The sample records more than 450,000 distinct CDR3 sequences, 20% to 25% being singletons. This material consisted of PBMCs, taken roughly 20 days after the first yellow fever vaccination. These receptor sequences come from a man in his late teens or twenties who received the YFV17D yellow fever vaccine.

The genes are TRBV5-1 and TRBJ1-1, with TRBD1 matching 7 bases. This CDR3 comprises 16 residues. After removal of 0 bases from V and 3 bases from J, the junction contained 8 bases not matched to a gene. Germline V gene data show CDR1 as SGHRS and CDR2 as YFSETQ. CDR3 region: CASSLAPGGGDTEAFF. Written as DNA, the CDR3 is TGCGCCAGCAGCTTGGCCCCAGGGGGAGGGGACACTGAAGCTTTCTTT.

This clonotype has just a few counts. The gene calls are TRBV6-1 and TRBJ1-1; tentatively, D is TRBD1 (5 bases). The CDR3 has 13 residues. V dropped 6 bases and J dropped 3 bases, with 11 bases sitting between them. Germline CDR1 MNHNS, CDR2 SASEGT. The CDR3: CASRGASYTEAFF. CDR3 in DNA: TGTGCCAGCAGAGGGGCGAGCTACACTGAAGCTTTCTTT.

The CDR3 loop is CASSLWGYNNQPQHF. The CDR3 region has the DNA TGTGCCAGCAGTTTATGGGGATATAACAATCAGCCCCAGCATTTT. This chain uses TRBV12-3 or TRBV12-4 with TRBJ1-5; D call uncertain. The CDR3 contains 15 residues. V was cut by 2 bases and J by 3 bases, with 11 bases left in between.

The chain employs TRBV6-5 and TRBJ1-6; D uncertain. Looked up from germline, CDR1 is MNHEY and CDR2 is SVGAGI. The length of the CDR3 is 15 residues. Trimming removed 6 bases from V and 14 bases from J, with 23 bases in between. The DNA of the CDR3 is TGTGCCAGCAGCCCCTTGATCGGATCTCAATTCACCCTCCACTTT. Amino acid sequence: CASSPLIGSQFTLHF.

The chain couples TRBV4-3 to TRBJ1-5; D is undetermined. V gave up 0 bases and J gave up 2 bases, with 11 bases separating them. Germline CDR1 reads LGHNA; CDR2 reads YSLEER. CDR3 size: 16 residues. This CDR3 reads CASSQDVRGGNQPQHF. The DNA for the CDR3 is TGCGCCAGCAGCCAAGATGTTCGGGGTGGCAATCAGCCCCAGCATTTT.

The gene calls are TRBV20-1 and TRBJ2-1; TRBD1 matches 7 bases. Germline CDR1 DFQATT, CDR2 SNEGSKA (reference sequence). With 1 base clipped from V and 6 bases from J, the junction kept 9 bases outside the gene matches. The CDR3 length is 15 residues. CDR3 sequence: CSARVPGGLSNEQFF. The CDR3 DNA is TGCAGTGCTAGAGTTCCAGGGGGTTTGTCCAATGAGCAGTTCTTC.

The chain links TRBV20-1 to TRBJ2-7; 14 nucleotides line up with TRBD2. After removal of 1 base from V and 3 bases from J, the junction contained 2 bases not matched to a gene. Germline V gene data show CDR1 as DFQATT and CDR2 as SNEGSKA (reference sequence). The CDR3 runs 15 residues. CDR3 amino acids: CSARVGTSGGYEQYF. CDR3 nucleotides: TGCAGTGCTAGAGTAGGGACTAGCGGGGGCTACGAGCAGTACTTC.

V and J are TRBV5-5 and TRBJ2-3; 9 bases align to TRBD2. J lost 4 bases, V lost 5 bases, and 17 bases had no gene match. The germline V gene encodes CDR1 SGHKS and CDR2 YYEKEE (reference sequence). The CDR3 has 18 amino acids. The CDR3 here is CASRAHRLGAGGPDTQYF. The CDR3 DNA sequence: TGTGCCAGCAGAGCCCACCGCCTAGGGGCGGGGGGGCCAGATACGCAGTATTTT.

The chain combines TRBV20-1 with TRBJ2-1; TRBD1 matches at 7 bases. Losses at the gene ends were 8 bases for V and 3 bases for J; bases not matched to a gene: 7. The CDR3 spans 13 residues. Germline loops: CDR1 DFQATT, CDR2 SNEGSKA (reference sequence). For the CDR3, the DNA is TGCAGTCCTCCCGGGACAGTCTACAATGAGCAGTTCTTC. Translating it yields CSPPGTVYNEQFF.

This clonotype was counted ten times or more. This chain links TRBV20-1 with TRBJ2-3; D is uncertain. V was clipped by 6 bases and J by 0 bases, with 13 bases between them. The CDR3 loop spans 14 amino acids. Germline V gene data show CDR1 as DFQATT and CDR2 as SNEGSKA (reference sequence). The CDR3 spells CSAAIAASTDTQYF. The CDR3 DNA is TGCAGTGCCGCGATTGCCGCTAGCACAGATACGCAGTATTTT.

The chain combines TRBV19 with TRBJ1-5; tentatively, D is TRBD1 (5 bases). The germline V gene encodes CDR1 LNHDA and CDR2 SQIVND (reference sequence). The CDR3 sequence is 15 residues long. V gave up 3 bases and J gave up 6 bases, with 15 bases separating them. The CDR3 is CASSMSPGPVQPQHF. The CDR3 DNA reads TGTGCCAGTAGTATGTCCCCAGGGCCGGTTCAGCCCCAGCATTTT.

This clonotype turned up a few times. This sequence joins TRBV7-2 and TRBJ1-5; 7 bases are shared with TRBD1. CDR3 length: 15 amino acids. Germline CDR1 SGHTA, CDR2 FQGNSA. The junction had 8 bases not matched to a gene; V was cut back by 3 bases and J by 6 bases. The CDR3 here is CASSFDRAGAQPQHF. CDR3 DNA sequence: TGTGCCAGCAGCTTCGACAGGGCAGGTGCTCAGCCCCAGCATTTT.

This clonotype showed up just a few times. The CDR3 DNA reads TGTGCCAGCAGCGCCACTTGGGCCGGGGCGGACTATGGCTACACCTTC. Residues: CASSATWAGADYGYTF. J is TRBJ1-2 and V is TRBV7-2; D perhaps matches TRBD1 (5 bases). Trimming took 5 bases from V and 3 from J, leaving 19 bases between them. Germline assignment: CDR1 SGHTA and CDR2 FQGNSA. This CDR3 is 16 amino acids long.

This clonotype turned up a few times. The chain couples TRBV25-1 to TRBJ1-2; 8 positions match TRBD1. This CDR3 has 15 residues. With 5 bases clipped from V and 7 bases from J, the junction kept 12 bases outside the gene matches. Looked up from germline, CDR1 is MGHDK and CDR2 is SYGVNS. The CDR3 region is CASSPRGTGILGYTF. CDR3 sequence (DNA): TGTGCCAGCAGTCCCCGAGGGACAGGCATTCTTGGCTACACCTTC.

This sequence joins TRBV16 and TRBJ2-1; 7 bases are a match to TRBD1. The V gene end was trimmed by 3 bases and the J gene end by 9 bases; junction bases not matched to a gene: 11. Germline CDR1 reads KGHSY; CDR2 reads FQNENV. The CDR3 is 15 residues long. CDR3 nucleotide sequence: TGTGCCAGCAGCCATAGTAACAACAGGGGCAGTGAGCAGTTCTTC. Its translation: CASSHSNNRGSEQFF. The full variable domain, rest sourced from reference TRBV16 and TRBJ2-1, is GEEVAQTPKHLVRGEGQKAKLYCAPIKGHSYVFWYQQVLKNEFKFLISFQNENVFDETGMPKERFSAKCLPNSPCSLEIQATKLEDSAVYFCASSHSNNRGSEQFFGPGTRLTVL.

The sample holds a few counts of this clonotype. The chain recombines TRBV6-2 or TRBV6-3 with TRBJ2-2; D might be TRBD1 (6 bases). CDR1 is MNHEY, CDR2 SVGEGT, per germline. Between the trimmed V and J ends, which lost 2 bases and 4 bases, there was a span of 14 bases. The CDR3 has 16 residues. The CDR3 spells CASSYPFGTSTGELFF. The CDR3 DNA is TGTGCCAGCAGTTACCCCTTCGGGACAAGCACCGGGGAGCTGTTTTTT.

This clonotype occurred many times. The chain employs TRBV28 and TRBJ1-6, with D possibly matching TRBD1 (5 bases). Germline CDR1 and CDR2: MDHEN and SYDVKM. This CDR3 has 17 amino acids. With 6 bases removed from V and 0 bases from J, the gap between germline ends came to 15 bases. The CDR3 is CASRLGGGSSYNSPLHF. The CDR3 DNA sequence: TGTGCCAGCAGACTCGGGGGGGGAAGCTCCTATAATTCACCCCTCCACTTT.

The table lists this clonotype with a few counts. The chain is built from TRBV5-1 and TRBJ2-5, with 11 bases identical to TRBD2. The CDR3 sequence is 17 residues long. Trimming cost V 1 base and J 5 bases; bases outside gene matches: 10. Germline assignment: CDR1 SGHRS and CDR2 YFSETQ. Here the CDR3 DNA reads TGCGCCAGCAGCTTGCAAACCACACTAGCGGGGGTCGAGACCCAGTACTTC. Translation gives CASSLQTTLAGVETQYF.

The chain recombines TRBV27 with TRBJ2-3, with 7 bases fitting TRBD2. The trim removed 4 bases at V and 5 bases at J, leaving 6 bases unmatched. In germline, CDR1 is MNHEY, CDR2 SMNVEV (reference sequence). The CDR3 sequence is 14 residues long. The CDR3 DNA is TGTGCCAGCAGTTGGGGGGGGGAGTTAGATACGCAGTATTTT. As protein: CASSWGGELDTQYF.

This chain joins TRBV3-1 and TRBJ2-1; the match to TRBD2 covers 13 bases. Germline V gene lookup returns CDR1 LGHDT and CDR2 YNNKEL (reference sequence). The CDR3 totals 15 residues. The J segment lost 12 bases and the V segment lost 1 base, leaving 6 bases of the junction unmatched. CDR3 bases: TGTGCCAGCAGCCAAGTAACTAGCGGGGGGGTCGCGCAGTTCTTC. Its translation is CASSQVTSGGVAQFF.

This chain links TRBV7-9 with TRBJ2-1, with a possible D match to TRBD1 (5 bases). Germline V gives CDR1 SEHNR, CDR2 FQNEAQ (reference sequence). V was clipped by 5 bases and J by 10 bases, with 21 bases between them. The CDR3 consists of 15 residues. CDR3 DNA: TGTGCCAGCAGCCCACCGACAGTTAGTACATGGGAGCAGTTCTTC. It translates to CASSPPTVSTWEQFF. Filled out from reference TRBV7-9 and TRBJ2-1, the complete variable domain reads DTGVSQNPRHKITKRGQNVTFRCDPISEHNRLYWYRQTLGQGPEFLTYFQNEAQLEKSRLLSDRFSAERPKGSFSTLEIQRTEQGDSAMYLCASSPPTVSTWEQFFGPGTRLTVL.

There are a few counts of this clonotype. The chain recombines TRBV18 with TRBJ2-5; D unresolved. The CDR3 covers 14 residues. CDR1 and CDR2 from the germline V gene are KGHSH and LQKENI. The V and J ends lost 3 bases and 2 bases respectively, with 10 bases between them. Here the CDR3 DNA reads TGTGCCAGCTCACCCCGATCCCAACAAGAGACCCAGTACTTC. It is translated as CASSPRSQQETQYF.

The V and J genes are TRBV19 and TRBJ2-6; no clear D gene. The CDR3 extends over 14 amino acids. Trimming stripped 8 bases from V and 2 bases from J, with 10 bases between. Per the germline V gene, CDR1 is LNHDA and CDR2 is SQIVND (reference sequence). The CDR3 region has the DNA TGTGCCAGTGAGAAACAAACTGGGGCCAACGTCCTGACTTTC. Amino acids: CASEKQTGANVLTF.

CDR3 nucleotides: TGCGCCAGCAGCTTGGTTTACAGGGATACCCTAATTAGGGGCTACACCTTC. It encodes CASSLVYRDTLIRGYTF. The rearrangement uses TRBV5-1 and TRBJ1-2; D possibly corresponds to TRBD1 (6 bases). The CDR3 length is 17 residues. Trimming pared 0 bases from V and 8 bases from J, leaving 23 bases between. Germline V gene data show CDR1 as SGHRS and CDR2 as YFSETQ.

Only a few counts were recorded for this clonotype. The chain joins TRBV7-9 to TRBJ2-3; D may be TRBD1 or TRBD2 (6 bases each). Germline CDR1 and CDR2: SEHNR and FQNEAQ (reference sequence). The CDR3 is 14 residues long. V was pared by 7 bases and J by 1 base, with 12 bases between. In DNA, the CDR3 is TGTGCCAGCACTACAAGGGGGGGCACAGATACGCAGTATTTT. This gives the protein CASTTRGGTDTQYF.

This clonotype has more than one count but fewer than ten. J is TRBJ2-1 and V is TRBV18; the D is unclear. The CDR3 length is 13 residues. The V end was cut by 2 bases, the J end by 5 bases, with 7 bases between. In germline, CDR1 is KGHSH, CDR2 LQKENI. The CDR3 reads CASSPTPHNEQFF. CDR3 DNA sequence: TGTGCCAGCTCACCAACCCCCCACAATGAGCAGTTCTTC. Variable domain in full (rest from reference TRBV18 and TRBJ2-1): NAGVMQNPRHLVRRRGQEARLRCSPMKGHSHVYWYRQLPEEGLKFMVYLQKENIIDESGMPKERFSAEFPKEGPSILRIQQVVRGDSAAYFCASSPTPHNEQFFGPGTRLTVL.

This clonotype was counted only a few times. This rearrangement joins TRBV3-1 to TRBJ1-2, with D perhaps TRBD1 (5 bases). Trimming took 3 bases from V and 7 from J, leaving 15 bases between them. The CDR3 contains 14 residues. The germline V gene encodes CDR1 LGHDT and CDR2 YNNKEL (reference sequence). CDR3 nucleotide sequence: TGTGCCAGCAGCCACCAGGGTCTTCTCGGTGGCTACACCTTC. It yields the protein CASSHQGLLGGYTF.

V is TRBV5-1 and J is TRBJ2-1; TRBD2 might be the D (6 bases). Germline loops: CDR1 SGHRS, CDR2 YFSETQ. The CDR3 contains 15 residues. The V end lost 1 base, the J end lost 5 bases, and 13 bases lay between the germline ends. CDR3 DNA sequence: TGCGCCAGCAGCTTGTGGGCGGGGATAAACAATGAGCAGTTCTTC. Its translation is CASSLWAGINNEQFF.

The chain joins TRBV20-1 to TRBJ2-3; D gene unclear. Trimming removed 3 bases at V and 1 base at J, with 2 bases between. The germline gives CDR1 DFQATT, CDR2 SNEGSKA (reference sequence). This CDR3 is built from 11 residues. The CDR3 reads CSASGTDTQYF. The DNA for the CDR3 is TGCAGTGCTAGCGGCACAGATACGCAGTATTTT.

This clonotype was seen only a few times. The rearrangement joins TRBV12-3 or TRBV12-4 to TRBJ2-3; D may be TRBD1 or TRBD2 (5 bases each). The V and J ends lost 4 bases and 4 bases respectively, with 12 bases between them. The CDR3 runs to 14 residues. The CDR3 protein is CASSSLGRADTQYF. The CDR3 nucleotides are TGTGCCAGCAGTTCTTTGGGGCGGGCAGATACGCAGTATTTT.

V is TRBV29-1 and J is TRBJ1-1, with D maybe TRBD1 (5 bases). Trimming pared 5 bases from V and 3 bases from J, leaving 16 bases between. The CDR3 has 14 amino acids. CDR1 is SQVTM, CDR2 ANQGSEA, per germline. The CDR3 protein is CSVRGQLGDTEAFF. The CDR3 DNA follows: TGCAGCGTTAGGGGCCAGTTAGGGGACACTGAAGCTTTCTTT. Drawing the rest from reference TRBV29-1 and TRBJ1-1, the complete variable domain is SAVISQKPSRDICQRGTSLTIQCQVDSQVTMMFWYRQQPGQSLTLIATANQGSEATYESGFVIDKFPISRPNLTFSTLTVSNMSPEDSSIYLCSVRGQLGDTEAFFGQGTRLTVV.

The rearrangement joins TRBV19 to TRBJ1-2; weak D call: TRBD1 (6 bases). V was pared by 6 bases and J by 1 base, with 15 bases between. In germline, CDR1 is LNHDA, CDR2 SQIVND (reference sequence). This CDR3 contains 15 residues. This CDR3 reads CASRNPGHLNYGYTF. CDR3 bases: TGTGCCAGTAGAAACCCGGGACACCTTAACTATGGCTACACCTTC.